This T cell receptor (beta chain) comes out of a study of beta chain features in type 1 diabetes. Study-wide background: The samples had 85 million to 140 million sorted cells examined in all. Points from the study as a whole: When VDJ junctions were examined, type 1 diabetes patients showed fewer insertions and more deletions. Shortening of TCRB CDR3s, moderate but significant, appeared in all four CD4+ subsets of Type 1 diabetes patients.

The CDR3 spans 15 residues. Trimming pared 7 bases from V and 0 bases from J, leaving 14 bases between. Germline values: CDR1 MGHDK, CDR2 SYGVNS. The purity of all sorted populations exceeded 98%. Concerning this clone: Its antigen is as yet unknown.

Reverse transcribing all isolated RNA meant expressed TCRB transcripts were sequenced. Libraries were prepared by immunoSEQ multiplex PCR; TCRdb keeps only in-frame clonotypes and omits some of them. Of about 160,000 clones in the sample, about 63% are singletons; the top ten hold about 0.1%. This chain connects TRBV25-1 to TRBJ2-3, with D unclear. The specimen was naive CD4+ T cells from blood. The origin of this receptor is a man younger than 40 with type 1 diabetes. CDR3 residues: CASIPPGDSTDTQYF. CDR3 coding DNA: TGTGCCAGCATTCCCCCAGGCGACAGCACAGATACGCAGTATTTT. The whole variable domain, filled in from reference TRBV25-1 and TRBJ2-3, reads EADIYQTPRYLVIGTGKKITLECSQTMGHDKMYWYQQDPGMELHLIHYSYGVNSTEKGDLSSESTVSRIRTEHFPLTLESARPSHTSQYLCASIPPGDSTDTQYFGPGTRLTVL.